This TCR beta chain emerged from a study of blood T cells in healthy people across ages. Overall study findings and caveats: Per million T cells, the diversity of TCR beta decreased roughly linearly as age advanced.

In regard to this clonotype: Its specificity is unknown.

With a J-beta primer mix and a sample-barcoded 5' primer, a second PCR ran about 7 to 11 cycles. From each sample, at least 2.5 million paired-end reads containing CDR3 were obtained. TCRdb redid the calling of the 5' RACE reads with MiXCR, one entry per CDR3 protein. The sample shows over a million distinct CDR3 sequences, 42% of them seen only once. The CDR3 loop spans 14 amino acids. The V gene's germline CDR1 is SGHAT and CDR2 FQNNGV. V lost 2 bases and J lost 6, with 12 bases in between. Total RNA was extracted at no less than 5.5 micrograms per sample. What was sequenced was blood. V and J are TRBV11-2 and TRBJ2-3; D possibly uses TRBD1 or TRBD2 (5 bases each). The TCR was taken from a woman in her late teens or twenties in good health. The CDR3 nucleotides read TGTGCCAGCAGCTTACCAATCTGGGGGGATACGCAGTATTTT. This sequence encodes CASSLPIWGDTQYF.